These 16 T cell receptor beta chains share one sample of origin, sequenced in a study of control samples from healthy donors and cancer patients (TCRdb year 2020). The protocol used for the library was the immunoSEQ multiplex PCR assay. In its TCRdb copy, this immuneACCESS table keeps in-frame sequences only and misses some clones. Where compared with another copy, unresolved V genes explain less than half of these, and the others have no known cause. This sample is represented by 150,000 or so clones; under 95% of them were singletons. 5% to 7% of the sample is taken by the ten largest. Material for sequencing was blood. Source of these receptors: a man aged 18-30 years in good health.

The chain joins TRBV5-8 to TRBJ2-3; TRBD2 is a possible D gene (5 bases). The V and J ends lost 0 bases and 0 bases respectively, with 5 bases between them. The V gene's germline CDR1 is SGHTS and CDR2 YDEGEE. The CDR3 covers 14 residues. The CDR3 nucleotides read TGTGCCAGCAGCTTGGGACTAAGCACAGATACGCAGTATTTT. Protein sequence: CASSLGLSTDTQYF.

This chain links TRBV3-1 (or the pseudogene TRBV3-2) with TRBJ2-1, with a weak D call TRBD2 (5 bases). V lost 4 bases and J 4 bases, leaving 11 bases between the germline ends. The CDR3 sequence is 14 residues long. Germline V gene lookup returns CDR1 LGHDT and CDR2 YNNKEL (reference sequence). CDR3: CASSPRVSYNEQFF. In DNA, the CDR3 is TGTGCCAGCAGCCCGAGGGTGAGTTACAATGAGCAGTTCTTC.

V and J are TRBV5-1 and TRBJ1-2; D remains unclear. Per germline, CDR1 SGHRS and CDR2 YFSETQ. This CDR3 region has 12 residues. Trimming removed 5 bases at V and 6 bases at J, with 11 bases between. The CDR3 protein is CASRSFSNGYTF. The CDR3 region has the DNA TGCGCCAGCAGGAGCTTCTCTAATGGCTACACCTTC.

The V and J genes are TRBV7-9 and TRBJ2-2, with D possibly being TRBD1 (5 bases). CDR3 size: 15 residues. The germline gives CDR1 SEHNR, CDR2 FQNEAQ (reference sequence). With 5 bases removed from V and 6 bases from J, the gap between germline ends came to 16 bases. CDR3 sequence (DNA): TGTGCCAGCAGCCTAGTGTCCAGGGTCGCCGGGGAGCTGTTTTTT. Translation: CASSLVSRVAGELFF. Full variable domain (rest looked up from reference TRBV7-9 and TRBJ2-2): DTGVSQNPRHKITKRGQNVTFRCDPISEHNRLYWYRQTLGQGPEFLTYFQNEAQLEKSRLLSDRFSAERPKGSFSTLEIQRTEQGDSAMYLCASSLVSRVAGELFFGEGSRLTVL.

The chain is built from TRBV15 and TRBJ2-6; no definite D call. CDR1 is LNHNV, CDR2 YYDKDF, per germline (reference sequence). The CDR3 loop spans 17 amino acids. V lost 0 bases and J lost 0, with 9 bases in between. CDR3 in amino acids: CATSREGVFSGANVLTF. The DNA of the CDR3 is TGTGCCACCAGCAGAGAGGGCGTATTCTCTGGGGCCAACGTCCTGACTTTC.

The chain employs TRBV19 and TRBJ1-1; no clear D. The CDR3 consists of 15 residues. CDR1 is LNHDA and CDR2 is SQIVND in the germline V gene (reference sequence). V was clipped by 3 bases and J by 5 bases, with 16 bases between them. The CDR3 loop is CASSMMAGMWTEAFF. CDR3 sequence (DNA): TGTGCCAGTAGTATGATGGCGGGGATGTGGACTGAAGCTTTCTTT.

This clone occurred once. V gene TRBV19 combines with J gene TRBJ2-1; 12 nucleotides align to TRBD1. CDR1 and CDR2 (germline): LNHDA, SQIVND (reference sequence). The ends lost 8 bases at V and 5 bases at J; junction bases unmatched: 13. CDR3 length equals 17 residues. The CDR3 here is CASRRDRGRFVDNEQFF. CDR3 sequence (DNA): TGTGCCAGTCGCCGGGACAGGGGGCGTTTTGTGGACAATGAGCAGTTCTTC.

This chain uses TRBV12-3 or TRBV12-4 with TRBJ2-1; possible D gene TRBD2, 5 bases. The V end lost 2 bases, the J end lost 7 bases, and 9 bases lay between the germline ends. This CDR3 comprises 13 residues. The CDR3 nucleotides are TGTGCCAGCAGTTTACCTCCGGGGAATGAGCAGTTCTTC. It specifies CASSLPPGNEQFF.

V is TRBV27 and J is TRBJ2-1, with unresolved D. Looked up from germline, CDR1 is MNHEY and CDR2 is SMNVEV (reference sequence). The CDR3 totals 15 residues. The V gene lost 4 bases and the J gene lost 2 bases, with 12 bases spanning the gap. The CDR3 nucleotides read TGTGCCAGCAGTTCGTCCCCCTGGCCCTACAATGAGCAGTTCTTC. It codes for CASSSSPWPYNEQFF.

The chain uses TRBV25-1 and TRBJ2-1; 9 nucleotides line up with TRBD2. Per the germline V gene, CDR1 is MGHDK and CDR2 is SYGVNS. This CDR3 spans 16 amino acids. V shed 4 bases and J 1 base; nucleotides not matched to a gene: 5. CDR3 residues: CASSVSSGESYNEQFF. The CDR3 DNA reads TGTGCCAGCAGTGTGTCTAGCGGGGAGTCCTACAATGAGCAGTTCTTC. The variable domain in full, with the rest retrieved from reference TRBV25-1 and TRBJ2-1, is EADIYQTPRYLVIGTGKKITLECSQTMGHDKMYWYQQDPGMELHLIHYSYGVNSTEKGDLSSESTVSRIRTEHFPLTLESARPSHTSQYLCASSVSSGESYNEQFFGPGTRLTVL.

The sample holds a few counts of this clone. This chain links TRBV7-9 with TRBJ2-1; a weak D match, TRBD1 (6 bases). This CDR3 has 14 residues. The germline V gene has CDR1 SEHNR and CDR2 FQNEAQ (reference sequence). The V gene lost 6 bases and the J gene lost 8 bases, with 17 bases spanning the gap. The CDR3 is CASRKRTAEDEQFF. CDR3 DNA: TGTGCCAGCAGAAAACGGACAGCGGAAGATGAGCAGTTCTTC.

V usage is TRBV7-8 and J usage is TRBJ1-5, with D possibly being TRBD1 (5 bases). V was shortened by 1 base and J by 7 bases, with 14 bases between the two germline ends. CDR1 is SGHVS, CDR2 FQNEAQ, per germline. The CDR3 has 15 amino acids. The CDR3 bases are TGTGCCAGCAGCTTAGGCTGGGGCGGAAAGCAGCCCCAGCATTTT. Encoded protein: CASSLGWGGKQPQHF.

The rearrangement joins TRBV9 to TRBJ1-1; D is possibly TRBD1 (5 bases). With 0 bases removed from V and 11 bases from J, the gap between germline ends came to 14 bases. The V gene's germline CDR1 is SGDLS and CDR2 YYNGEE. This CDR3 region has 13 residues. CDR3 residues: CASSVGGSGRAFF. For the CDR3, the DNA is TGTGCCAGCAGCGTAGGAGGTTCAGGGAGGGCTTTCTTT. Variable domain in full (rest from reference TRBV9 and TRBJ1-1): DSGVTQTPKHLITATGQRVTLRCSPRSGDLSVYWYQQSLDQGLQFLIQYYNGEERAKGNILERFSAQQFPDLHSELNLSSLELGDSALYFCASSVGGSGRAFFGQGTRLTVV.

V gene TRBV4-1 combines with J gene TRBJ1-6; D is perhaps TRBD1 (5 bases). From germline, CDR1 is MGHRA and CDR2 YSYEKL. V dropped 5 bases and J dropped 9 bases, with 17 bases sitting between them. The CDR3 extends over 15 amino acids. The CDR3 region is CASSTGSEGRSPLHF. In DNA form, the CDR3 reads TGCGCCAGCAGCACCGGTTCGGAGGGACGTTCACCCCTCCACTTT.

CDR3 loop: CASSQDVRNREAFF. For the CDR3, the DNA is TGTGCCAGCAGCCAAGACGTGAGGAACAGGGAAGCTTTCTTT. The chain has TRBV4-2 and TRBJ1-1; TRBD1 is a possible D gene (5 bases). Trimming cost V 0 bases and J 8 bases, with 13 bases left between them. The CDR3 consists of 14 residues. Per germline, CDR1 LGHNA and CDR2 YNFKEQ.

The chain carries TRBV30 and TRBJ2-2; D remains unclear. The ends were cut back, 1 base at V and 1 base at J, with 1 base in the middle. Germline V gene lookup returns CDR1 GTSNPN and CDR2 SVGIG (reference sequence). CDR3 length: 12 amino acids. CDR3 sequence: CAWSENTGELFF. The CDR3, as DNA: TGTGCCTGGAGTGAGAACACCGGGGAGCTGTTTTTT.